The 21 T cell receptor beta chains presented below share a single source sample, sequenced in a study of cytomegalovirus exposure and HLA in healthy donors. PCR employed 60 Vbeta and 13 Jbeta primers. TCRdb's table, derived via immunoSEQ multiplex PCR, lists solely in-frame clones and lacks some. There are about 140,000 clones in the sample; about 75% occur only once, and around 3.4% lies in the top ten. Sequencing used PBMCs. Receptor source: a man between 35 and 55 years old in good health and CMV-seronegative.

The rearrangement links TRBV5-1 to TRBJ2-7; a possible D gene is TRBD2 (5 bases). This CDR3 is built from 15 residues. Germline CDR1 and CDR2: SGHRS and YFSETQ. V was shortened by 0 bases and J by 0 bases, with 10 bases between the two germline ends. DNA for the CDR3: TGCGCCAGCAGCTTGGGTGCAACTAGCTCCTACGAGCAGTACTTC. Protein: CASSLGATSSYEQYF.

The J gene is TRBJ2-2, the V gene TRBV27; D remains ambiguous. Trimming took 2 bases from V and 1 from J, leaving 8 bases between them. The germline V gene encodes CDR1 MNHEY and CDR2 SMNVEV (reference sequence). The CDR3 runs to 15 residues. This chain's CDR3 is CASSLNSWNTGELFF. CDR3 DNA sequence: TGTGCCAGCAGTTTAAACAGTTGGAACACCGGGGAGCTGTTTTTT.

The V call is TRBV7-3, the J call TRBJ2-7; 9 bases map to TRBD1. V dropped 4 bases and J dropped 6; count of bases not matched to a gene: 4. Germline V gene data show CDR1 as SGHTA and CDR2 as FQGTGA. The CDR3 is made up of 13 amino acids. The CDR3: CASSSRDRAEQYF. The DNA for the CDR3 is TGTGCCAGCAGCTCCCGGGACAGGGCCGAGCAGTACTTC.

The CDR3 region is CASSLVRGGEKLFF. DNA of the CDR3: TGTGCCAGCAGCTTGGTGAGGGGAGGGGAAAAACTGTTTTTT. This chain links TRBV11-2 with TRBJ1-4; TRBD1 is a possible D gene (5 bases). CDR1 SGHAT and CDR2 FQNNGV come from the germline V gene. CDR3 length: 14 residues. V dropped 3 bases and J dropped 8 bases, with 13 bases sitting between them.

The chain employs TRBV6-5 and TRBJ2-1; 8 bases agree with TRBD2. Germline CDR1 reads MNHEY; CDR2 reads SVGAGI. The CDR3 is made up of 12 amino acids. V lost 10 bases and J lost 11; bases outside the gene matches: 10. The CDR3 reads CATGGGHYKQFF. The CDR3 DNA reads as TGTGCCACGGGGGGGGGCCATTACAAGCAGTTCTTC.

The sample holds one count of this clone. The chain links TRBV6-5 to TRBJ2-5; TRBD1 matches at 9 bases. With V trimmed by 6 bases and J by 5 bases, 10 bases remained unmatched. CDR1 is MNHEY, CDR2 SVGAGI, per germline. CDR3 length: 15 residues. CDR3 sequence: CASSRTGTGRETQYF. In nucleotides, the CDR3 is TGTGCCAGCAGCCGCACCGGGACAGGGCGGGAGACCCAGTACTTC.

This clone appeared a single time. This chain joins TRBV9 and TRBJ2-1; D possibly corresponds to TRBD1 (6 bases). Germline V gene lookup returns CDR1 SGDLS and CDR2 YYNGEE. Trimming shortened V by 3 bases and J by 2 bases, and 18 bases separated the two germline ends. The CDR3 consists of 17 residues. This CDR3 is CASSAPGGRGTYNEQFF. CDR3 in DNA: TGTGCCAGCAGCGCCCCTGGGGGCAGGGGAACCTACAATGAGCAGTTCTTC.

V is TRBV6-1 and J is TRBJ2-7; D unclear. Trimming removed 2 bases from V and 3 bases from J, with 8 bases in between. The CDR3 runs 13 residues. CDR1 and CDR2 (germline): MNHNS, SASEGT. Here the CDR3 DNA reads TGTGCCAGCAGTGAAAACAGCTTCTACGAGCAGTACTTC. Translating gives CASSENSFYEQYF.

Notes on this clone: One end of the junction is discordant with germline, which a read error may explain. V gene TRBV5-1 combines with J gene TRBJ1-1; D not certain. Germline CDR1 SGHRS, CDR2 YFSETQ. The CDR3 consists of 14 residues. The CDR3 sequence: CASSLGMISTEAFF. CDR3 sequence (DNA): TGCGCCAGCAGCTTGGGGATGATTAGCACTGAAGCCTTCTTT.

This chain joins TRBV6-5 and TRBJ2-1, with D maybe TRBD1 (5 bases). Between the trimmed V and J ends, which lost 6 bases and 0 bases, there was a span of 12 bases. CDR3 length: 15 amino acids. Germline CDR1 MNHEY, CDR2 SVGAGI. The CDR3 DNA is TGTGCCAGCAGGATAGGGGATAGCTCCTACAATGAGCAGTTCTTC. The encoded protein is CASRIGDSSYNEQFF.

Only one count was recorded for this clone. Written as DNA, the CDR3 is TGTGCCACCAGCAGAGAAGGGGTTACTAGCGGGGCCTACAATGAGCAGTTCTTC. Translated: CATSREGVTSGAYNEQFF. V usage is TRBV15 and J usage is TRBJ2-1; 10 positions agree with TRBD2. The CDR3 has 18 amino acids. In germline, CDR1 is LNHNV, CDR2 YYDKDF (reference sequence). Trimming removed 0 bases from V and 2 bases from J; junction bases left unmatched: 7.

V and J are TRBV30 and TRBJ2-2; D is ambiguous. CDR1 and CDR2 from the germline V gene are GTSNPN and SVGIG (reference sequence). The CDR3 contains 14 residues. Trimming cost V 0 bases and J 1 base, with 6 bases left between them. The CDR3 is CAWSVLQNTGELFF. The CDR3 bases are TGTGCCTGGAGTGTACTTCAGAACACCGGGGAGCTGTTTTTT.

V usage is TRBV28 and J usage is TRBJ1-6, with D maybe TRBD1 (5 bases). V was cut by 2 bases and J by 13 bases, with 18 bases left in between. CDR1 is MDHEN, CDR2 SYDVKM, per germline. CDR3 size: 15 residues. The CDR3 bases are TGTGCCAGCAGTTTAGAAAGCAGGGAAACTTCCCCCCTCCACTTT. Protein: CASSLESRETSPLHF. Full variable domain (outside the CDR3, taken from reference TRBV28 and TRBJ1-6): DVKVTQSSRYLVKRTGEKVFLECVQDMDHENMFWYRQDPGLGLRLIYFSYDVKMKEKGDIPEGYSVSREKKERFSLILESASTNQTSMYLCASSLESRETSPLHFGNGTRLTVT.

This sequence joins TRBV6-1 and TRBJ1-6; D is ambiguous. CDR3 length: 13 residues. Per germline, CDR1 MNHNS and CDR2 SASEGT. Trimming left V 7 bases short and J 0 bases short, with 4 bases between. CDR3 in amino acids: CASILSYNSPLHF. For the CDR3, the DNA is TGTGCCAGCATCCTCTCCTATAATTCACCCCTCCACTTT.

This clone appeared many times. V is TRBV4-1 and J is TRBJ2-2, with 11 bases that match TRBD1. V lost 2 bases and J lost 5; bases outside the gene matches: 7. The length of the CDR3 is 17 residues. In germline, CDR1 is MGHRA, CDR2 YSYEKL. CDR3 DNA sequence: TGCGCCAGCAGCCAAAGGACAGGGGGCTCCGGAACCGGGGAGCTGTTTTTT. Its protein product is CASSQRTGGSGTGELFF.

This clone was counted a few times. The J gene is TRBJ1-1, the V gene TRBV10-3, with no clear D. The germline V gene encodes CDR1 ENHRY and CDR2 SYGVKD. The CDR3 has 12 amino acids. Trimming removed 6 bases from V and 1 base from J, with 6 bases in between. This chain's CDR3 is CAISRENTEAFF. CDR3 sequence (DNA): TGTGCCATCAGCCGGGAGAACACTGAAGCTTTCTTT.

V and J are TRBV6-6 and TRBJ2-7; 8 nucleotides line up with TRBD1. V lost 6 bases to trimming and J lost 1 base; unmatched junction nucleotides: 8. This CDR3 region has 15 residues. CDR1 and CDR2 (germline): MNHNY, SVGAGI (reference sequence). The CDR3 DNA reads as TGTGCCAGCAGCATAACAGGGGGAAGGTCCTACGAGCAGTACTTC. It specifies CASSITGGRSYEQYF.

J is TRBJ1-3 and V is TRBV7-2; D call uncertain. The CDR3 is 15 residues long. Germline-derived CDR1 and CDR2 are SGHTA and FQGNSA. V was pared by 6 bases and J by 0 bases, with 12 bases between. This CDR3 reads CASSPVFSSGNTIYF. Here the CDR3 DNA reads TGTGCCAGCAGTCCAGTATTCAGCTCTGGAAACACCATATATTTT.

V and J are TRBV18 and TRBJ2-7; a possible D gene is TRBD2 (5 bases). Germline V CDR1 and CDR2: KGHSH, LQKENI. The length of the CDR3 is 13 residues. Trimming removed 4 bases at V and 4 bases at J, with 11 bases between. The CDR3 DNA follows: TGTGCCAGCTCACGAGATGGACTGTACGAGCAGTACTTC. This gives the protein CASSRDGLYEQYF.

V and J are TRBV7-9 and TRBJ2-7, with D possibly matching TRBD2 (7 bases). The CDR3 sequence is 14 residues long. Germline V CDR1 and CDR2: SEHNR, FQNEAQ (reference sequence). The V end was cut by 1 base, the J end by 5 bases, with 12 bases between. The CDR3 DNA reads TGTGCCAGCAGCTTAGGGGGGGGCCAGCACGAGCAGTACTTC. Translation gives CASSLGGGQHEQYF.

The chain is built from TRBV5-8 and TRBJ2-2, with 8 bases lining up with TRBD1. Germline V CDR1 and CDR2: SGHTS, YDEGEE. Trimming took 2 bases from V and 4 from J; bases not matched to a gene: 7. CDR3 length: 16 residues. CDR3 sequence (DNA): TGTGCCAGCAGCTTATCAGGGGGCGCCTCCACCGGGGAGCTGTTTTTT. It is translated as CASSLSGGASTGELFF. The full variable domain, in which reference TRBV5-8 and TRBJ2-2 provide the parts outside the CDR3, is EAGVTQSPTHLIKTRGQQATLRCSPISGHTSVYWYQQALGLGLQFLLWYDEGEERNRGNFPPRFSGRQFPNYSSELNVNALELEDSALYLCASSLSGGASTGELFFGEGSRLTVL.